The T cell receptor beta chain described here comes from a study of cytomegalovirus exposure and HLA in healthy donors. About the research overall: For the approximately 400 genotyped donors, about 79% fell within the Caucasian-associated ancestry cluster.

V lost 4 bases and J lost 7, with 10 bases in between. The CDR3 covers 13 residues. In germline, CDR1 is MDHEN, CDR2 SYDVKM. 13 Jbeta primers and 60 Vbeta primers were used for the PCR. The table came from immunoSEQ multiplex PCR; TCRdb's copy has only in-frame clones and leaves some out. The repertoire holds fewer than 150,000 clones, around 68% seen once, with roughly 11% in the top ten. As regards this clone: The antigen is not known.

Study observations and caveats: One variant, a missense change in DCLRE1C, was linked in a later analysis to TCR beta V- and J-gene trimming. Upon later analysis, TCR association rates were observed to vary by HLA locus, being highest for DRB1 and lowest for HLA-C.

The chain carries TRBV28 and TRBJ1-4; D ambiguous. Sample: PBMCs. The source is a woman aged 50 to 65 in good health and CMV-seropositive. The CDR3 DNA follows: TGTGCCAGCAGTTCGGGAGGGATTGAAAAACTGTTTTTT. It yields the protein CASSSGGIEKLFF.